The 15 T cell receptor beta chains below were found in one sample sequenced in a study of cytomegalovirus exposure and HLA in healthy donors. 60 Vbeta and 13 Jbeta primers were used in PCR. Sequenced by immunoSEQ multiplex PCR; TCRdb stores in-frame clones only, minus some. This table has some 120,000 clones, 75% to 90% appearing once. The sequenced sample was PBMCs. The receptors come from a man aged 50 or older in good health and CMV-seronegative.

The chain uses TRBV9 and TRBJ1-1; no clear D gene. This CDR3 is 14 amino acids long. Between the trimmed V and J ends, which lost 2 bases and 1 base, there was a span of 9 bases. CDR1 is SGDLS and CDR2 is YYNGEE in the germline V gene. The CDR3 spells CASSVGGRNTEAFF. For the CDR3, the DNA is TGTGCCAGCAGCGTTGGCGGTAGGAACACTGAAGCTTTCTTT.

The genes are TRBV6-5 and TRBJ1-5, with a possible D match to TRBD1 (5 bases). Germline loops: CDR1 MNHEY, CDR2 SVGAGI. CDR3 size: 14 residues. With 9 bases removed from V and 4 bases from J, the gap between germline ends came to 16 bases. In nucleotides, the CDR3 is TGTGCCAGTTCCTCTTTGGGGGGAAATCAGCCCCAGCATTTT. This encodes CASSSLGGNQPQHF.

CDR3 sequence: CASSLEETQYF. The CDR3 region has the DNA TGTGCCAGCAGCCTAGAAGAGACCCAGTACTTC. This chain links TRBV4-2 with TRBJ2-5; D ambiguous. The germline V gene has CDR1 LGHNA and CDR2 YNFKEQ. V was shortened by 4 bases and J by 3 bases, with 3 bases between the two germline ends. The CDR3 has 11 amino acids.

This chain links TRBV6-5 with TRBJ1-5, with a possible D match to TRBD1 (6 bases). V was clipped by 6 bases and J by 4 bases, with 13 bases between them. The CDR3 runs 14 residues. In germline, CDR1 is MNHEY, CDR2 SVGAGI. For the CDR3, the DNA is TGTGCCAGCAGCCTGGACAGTTCAAATCAGCCCCAGCATTTT. Translating it yields CASSLDSSNQPQHF.

The chain uses TRBV7-9 and TRBJ2-7; 11 positions match TRBD1. V dropped 7 bases and J dropped 1; count of bases not matched to a gene: 6. The CDR3 spans 15 residues. Looked up from germline, CDR1 is SEHNR and CDR2 is FQNEAQ (reference sequence). In nucleotides, the CDR3 is TGTGCCAGCAATAGGGGGACAGGGGGTTCCTACGAGCAGTACTTC. Its protein product is CASNRGTGGSYEQYF.

V and J are TRBV28 and TRBJ1-5; D is unclear. The V and J ends lost 4 bases and 6 bases respectively, with 10 bases between them. CDR3 length: 13 residues. Germline lookup yields CDR1 MDHEN and CDR2 SYDVKM. The CDR3 protein is CASSSAGFQPQHF. CDR3 nucleotide sequence: TGTGCCAGCAGTTCAGCGGGTTTTCAGCCCCAGCATTTT.

The chain couples TRBV5-1 to TRBJ2-1, with a weak D call TRBD2 (6 bases). The CDR3 is 16 amino acids. CDR1 and CDR2 (germline): SGHRS, YFSETQ. V was shortened by 2 bases and J by 2 bases, with 14 bases between the two germline ends. The chain's CDR3 is CASSFRGSRTYNEQFF. In DNA, the CDR3 is TGCGCCAGCAGCTTTCGGGGGAGTCGCACCTACAATGAGCAGTTCTTC.

The V call is TRBV6-6, the J call TRBJ2-5; TRBD2 aligns across 12 bases. Germline V gene sequence: CDR1 MNHNY, CDR2 SVGAGI (reference sequence). Germline trimming cut 6 bases from V and 2 bases from J; bases unmatched to any gene: 7. The CDR3 sequence is 16 residues long. The CDR3 DNA follows: TGTGCCAGCAGCGACTCGACTAGCGGGGGTCAAGAGACCCAGTACTTC. Encoded protein: CASSDSTSGGQETQYF.

This clone was picked up a small number of times. One end of the junction fails to match germline, which may point to a read error. The CDR3 DNA follows: TGTGCCAGCAGGTTAGCGGGAGGGCCCAATGAGCAGTTCTTC. This translates into CASRLAGGPNEQFF. This sequence joins TRBV7-2 and TRBJ2-1; 11 bases are shared with TRBD2. This CDR3 is built from 14 residues. The germline CDR1 and CDR2 sequences are SGHTA and FQGNSA.

The rearrangement uses TRBV5-6 and TRBJ1-5; D remains ambiguous. Germline loops: CDR1 SGHDT, CDR2 YYEEEE. CDR3 length: 14 amino acids. V was clipped by 2 bases and J by 0 bases, with 6 bases between them. CDR3 nucleotide sequence: TGTGCCAGCAGCTTCGGCGGTAGCAATCAGCCCCAGCATTTT. This gives the protein CASSFGGSNQPQHF.

This chain uses TRBV29-1 with TRBJ2-1; D remains unclear. V was cut by 1 base and J by 6 bases, with 10 bases left in between. Germline values: CDR1 SQVTM, CDR2 ANQGSEA. The CDR3 extends over 13 amino acids. The CDR3: CSVEVIGRNEQFF. CDR3 in DNA: TGCAGCGTTGAAGTTATTGGCCGCAATGAGCAGTTCTTC.

This clone has only one observation. This chain links TRBV18 with TRBJ2-2; D possibly corresponds to TRBD2 (6 bases). The CDR3 runs to 12 residues. Germline lookup yields CDR1 KGHSH and CDR2 LQKENI. The ends were cut back, 3 bases at V and 11 bases at J, with 10 bases in the middle. The CDR3 bases are TGTGCCAGCTCACCCGGGGACTTAGAGCTGTTTTTT. Its translation: CASSPGDLELFF. Together with reference TRBV18 and TRBJ2-2, the CDR3 gives the full variable domain: NAGVMQNPRHLVRRRGQEARLRCSPMKGHSHVYWYRQLPEEGLKFMVYLQKENIIDESGMPKERFSAEFPKEGPSILRIQQVVRGDSAAYFCASSPGDLELFFGEGSRLTVL.

The rearrangement links TRBV5-8 to TRBJ1-2, with D possibly TRBD1 on 5 matching bases. Per the germline V gene, CDR1 is SGHTS and CDR2 is YDEGEE. There are 13 residues in the CDR3. V was trimmed by 3 bases and J by 5 bases, leaving 11 bases between them. CDR3 sequence (DNA): TGTGCCAGCAGCTCCAGGGTTGGATATGGCTACACCTTC. As protein: CASSSRVGYGYTF.

The chain has TRBV7-9 and TRBJ2-5; tentative D call: TRBD2 (6 bases). Germline loops: CDR1 SEHNR, CDR2 FQNEAQ (reference sequence). V lost 7 bases and J 4 bases, leaving 16 bases between the germline ends. This CDR3 comprises 14 residues. In nucleotides, the CDR3 is TGTGCCAGCACCAACACCGGAGGGGTAGAGACCCAGTACTTC. This encodes CASTNTGGVETQYF.

The chain is built from TRBV28 and TRBJ2-7; D is unresolved. CDR1 is MDHEN and CDR2 is SYDVKM in the germline V gene. The V gene lost 4 bases and the J gene lost 0 bases, with 4 bases spanning the gap. The length of the CDR3 is 12 residues. The CDR3 DNA is TGTGCCAGCAGTTCCCTCTCCTACGAGCAGTACTTC. Translating gives CASSSLSYEQYF.